The rows below give T cell receptor beta chains drawn from one sample of a study of blood T cells in healthy people across ages. MiXCR was run by TCRdb on the 5' RACE reads, yielding one entry per CDR3 protein. The sample holds about 1.6 million distinct CDR3 sequences, roughly 30% seen once. The sample taken for sequencing was blood. These receptor sequences come from a woman under 40 in good health. Each CDR3 is given with its conserved first and last residue. A D gene is named only where the DNA matches it firmly. The listing skips clone size in some rows; elsewhere it reads once, few, many or a size class.

>TRBV18|TRBD1|-|TRBJ1-2
TGTGCCAGCTCACCTTGGACAGGGCTCGAAAATGGCTACACCTTC
CASSPWTGLENGYTF
>TRBV11-2|-|-|TRBJ2-3
TGTGCCAGCAGCTTAGTTCGCCGCACAGATACGCAGTATTTT
CASSLVRRTDTQYF
>TRBV11-2|TRBD2|-|TRBJ2-5
TGTGCCAGCAGACTCGGACTAGCGTCAGAGACCCAGTACTTC
CASRLGLASETQYF
>TRBV5-1|-|-|TRBJ2-3
TGCGCCAGCAGCTTGGAAGCGAGAAGCACAGATACGCAGTATTTT
CASSLEARSTDTQYF
>TRBV12-3/TRBV12-4|-|-|TRBJ2-5
TGTGCCAGCAGCACCCCCGACGGGGTTGAGGAGACCCAGTACTTC
CASSTPDGVEETQYF
>TRBV5-1|TRBD2|-|TRBJ2-5
TGCGCCAGCAGCTTGGCTCTGCTAGCGGGAGAAGAGACCCAGTACTTC
CASSLALLAGEETQYF
>TRBV27|-|few|TRBJ1-6
TGTGCCAGCAGTTTCCAGGGTTTCTATAATTCACCCCTCCACTTT
CASSFQGFYNSPLHF
>TRBV14|-|few|TRBJ2-2
TGTGCCAGCAGCCCAGGGGCCTCGAGCACCGGGGAGCTGTTTTTT
CASSPGASSTGELFF
>TRBV25-1|-|few|TRBJ2-1
TGTGCCAGCAGGGCGGGGAGCGGACGAAACAATGAGCAGTTCTTC
CASRAGSGRNNEQFF
>TRBV20-1|TRBD2|few|TRBJ2-5
TGCAGTGCGACAGATGGACTAGCGGGGGGCCGGGGAGAGACCCAGTACTTC
CSATDGLAGGRGETQYF
>TRBV12-3/TRBV12-4|-|-|TRBJ2-5
TGTGCCAGAACTGGTAATTTCGAAGTGACCCAGTACTTC
CARTGNFEVTQYF
>TRBV6-5|-|few|TRBJ2-7
TGTGCCAGCATGGCACGCAGAGGCTCCTACGAGCAGTACTTC
CASMARRGSYEQYF
>TRBV6-6|-|few|TRBJ1-1
TGTGCCAGCACCCTAGAGAACACTGAAGCTTTCTTT
CASTLENTEAFF
>TRBV4-1|-|few|TRBJ2-3
TGCGCCAGCAGCCAAGTCGAGGGAATCACAGATACGCAGTATTTT
CASSQVEGITDTQYF
>TRBV2|-|-|TRBJ1-5
TGTGCCAGCAGACGGGGGGGCAGTAGAGGCAATCAGCCCCAGCATTTT
CASRRGGSRGNQPQHF
>TRBV5-1|-|-|TRBJ1-1
TGCGCCAGCAGCTATTGGGGCGCGAGGACTGAAGCTTTCTTT
CASSYWGARTEAFF
>TRBV4-1|-|many|TRBJ2-1
TGCGCCAGCAGCCGGTCGGGGCGGGATGGGCTCAATGAGCAGTTCTTC
CASSRSGRDGLNEQFF
>TRBV6-1|TRBD1|-|TRBJ2-1
TGTGCCAGCAGTGAAGGCCTAGGACAGGGGCTTCCTGAGCAGTTCTTC
CASSEGLGQGLPEQFF
>TRBV7-3|-|-|TRBJ2-2
TGTGCCAGCAGCTCCGCCCACGGGGAGCGGTTTTTT
CASSSAHGERFF
>TRBV12-3/TRBV12-4|-|-|TRBJ2-1
TGTGCCAGCAGTTTAAAAGAGAGTGAGCAGTTCTTC
CASSLKESEQFF
>TRBV20-1|-|few|TRBJ1-4
TGCAGTGCTCTGGTTGGAAATGAAAAACTGTTTTTT
CSALVGNEKLFF
>TRBV15|-|-|TRBJ1-6
TGTGCCACCAGCAGGGGGCTCAGGGAAATAAATTCACCCCTCCACTTT
CATSRGLREINSPLHF
>TRBV15|-|-|TRBJ2-1
TGTGCCACCAGCGGTGATACCGGGGATGAGCAGTTCTTC
CATSGDTGDEQFF
>TRBV4-1|TRBD1|many|TRBJ2-5
TGCGCCAGCAGCCAAGTTACAGGGGGCAGGGAGACCCAGTACTTC
CASSQVTGGRETQYF
>TRBV27|TRBD1|few|TRBJ1-5
TGTGCCAGCAGGACCACAGGGGGCGGACAGCCCCAGCATTTT
CASRTTGGGQPQHF
>TRBV27|-|few|TRBJ2-5
TGTGCCAGCAGTTCCATGGAGACCCAGTACTTC
CASSSMETQYF
>TRBV10-1|TRBD1|-|TRBJ2-5
TGCGCCAGCAGCCCCGGGACAGGGGGCAAAGAGACCCAGTACTTC
CASSPGTGGKETQYF
>TRBV12-3/TRBV12-4|TRBD1|few|TRBJ1-1
TGTGCCAGCTCCGGGACAGAGAACACTGAAGCTTTCTTT
CASSGTENTEAFF
>TRBV9|-|few|TRBJ2-5
TGTGCCAGCAGCGCCAGAACAGGGATGAAGACCCAGTACTTC
CASSARTGMKTQYF
>TRBV14|-|few|TRBJ2-1
TGTGCCAGCAGCCATCGACAGGCCTCCTACAATGAGCAGTTCTTC
CASSHRQASYNEQFF
>TRBV20-1|TRBD2|few|TRBJ2-1
TGCAGTGCTAGAGATCCTAGCGGGGGGATCTCCTACAATGAGCAGTTCTTC
CSARDPSGGISYNEQFF
>TRBV20-1|-|few|TRBJ2-5
TGCAGTGCTAGAGGCCTCTTAGGGACCCAGTACTTC
CSARGLLGTQYF
>TRBV20-1|-|few|TRBJ2-5
TGCAGTGCCACAGGGCTGTGGGGGCAAGAGACCCAGTACTTC
CSATGLWGQETQYF
>TRBV14|-|-|TRBJ2-1
TGTGCCAGCAGCCAAGACCAACTTAAAGCGGTGTTCTACAATGAGCAGTTCTTC
CASSQDQLKAVFYNEQFF
>TRBV5-1|TRBD2|-|TRBJ2-1
TGCGCCAGCAGCTGGCCAAGGGTAGCGGGGGGCAGTAACAATGAGCAGTTCTTC
CASSWPRVAGGSNNEQFF
>TRBV29-1|-|-|TRBJ2-1
TGCAGCGTTGGGTTGGTGGAGCAGTTCTTC
CSVGLVEQFF
>TRBV5-1|TRBD2|-|TRBJ2-7
TGCGCCAGCAGCTTGGCTAGCGGGAGAACCTACGAGCAGTACTTC
CASSLASGRTYEQYF
>TRBV4-2|TRBD2|few|TRBJ2-7
TGTGCCAGCAGCCAACCCGGACTAGCGGGAGTCCACGAGCAGTACTTC
CASSQPGLAGVHEQYF
>TRBV7-9|-|few|TRBJ1-2
TGTGCCAGCAGACACGAGGGGCGGGACATTGGCTACACCTTC
CASRHEGRDIGYTF
>TRBV30|-|-|TRBJ2-3
TGTGCCTGGAGTTCACGGGGGGATACGCAGTATTTT
CAWSSRGDTQYF
>TRBV7-7|-|-|TRBJ2-5
TGTGCCAGCAGCTCAGACCCGGGGGAAGAGACCCAGTACTTC
CASSSDPGEETQYF
>TRBV20-1|TRBD2|-|TRBJ2-1
TGCAGTGCTGGGGGACTAGCCCTAGGCAATGAGCAGTTCTTC
CSAGGLALGNEQFF
>TRBV3-1|-|few|TRBJ2-7
TGTGCCAGCAGCTCCATAACTAGCTACGAGCAGTACTTC
CASSSITSYEQYF
>TRBV6-2/TRBV6-3|-|-|TRBJ2-1
TGTGCCAGCAGCTACCGCCTCTTTAGCTCCTACAATGAGCAGTTCTTC
CASSYRLFSSYNEQFF
>TRBV9|TRBD1|-|TRBJ1-1
TGTGCCAGCAGCGTGACAGGGGTATTGAACACTGAAGCTTTCTTT
CASSVTGVLNTEAFF
>TRBV12-3/TRBV12-4|-|-|TRBJ2-1
TGTGCCAGCAGTCGGGACACTGAAAATGAGCAGTTCTTC
CASSRDTENEQFF
>TRBV30|-|few|TRBJ2-7
TGTGCCTGGCAAATAGGGGGGACAGTCTACGAGCAGTACTTC
CAWQIGGTVYEQYF
>TRBV19|TRBD2|few|TRBJ2-1
TGTGCCAGTAGTATTGGGATAGCGGGGTCCCTCTCCTACAATGAGCAGTTCTTC
CASSIGIAGSLSYNEQFF
>TRBV27|-|once|TRBJ1-2
TGTGCCAGCAGTCCCAGGTCCTGGGGTGGGTATGGCTACACCTTC
CASSPRSWGGYGYTF
>TRBV7-2|-|many|TRBJ2-7
TGTGCCAGCAGCGGAGACCTAACCTACGAGCAGTACTTC
CASSGDLTYEQYF
>TRBV20-1|-|-|TRBJ2-3
TGCAGTGTGACAGTTCGCACAGATACGCAGTATTTT
CSVTVRTDTQYF
>TRBV9|-|few|TRBJ1-1
TGTGCCAGCAACGTAATGGGGGGGGTTGACACTGAAGCTTTCTTT
CASNVMGGVDTEAFF
>TRBV3-1|TRBD2|few|TRBJ2-2
TGTGCCAGCAGCCAAGATTGGCTAGCGGGGGGGTCCGGGGAGCTGTTTTTT
CASSQDWLAGGSGELFF
>TRBV12-3/TRBV12-4|-|-|TRBJ2-5
TGTGCCAGCAGTTTAAATAGCGGGACCCAGTACTTC
CASSLNSGTQYF
>TRBV29-1|TRBD2|-|TRBJ2-7
TGCAGCGTTGAAACCCCAGCTCCTAGCGGGAGGGTTAAATACGAGCAGTACTTC
CSVETPAPSGRVKYEQYF
>TRBV29-1|-|few|TRBJ2-5
TGCAGCGTTGACCGTGGGAAAAAAGAGACCCAGTACTTC
CSVDRGKKETQYF
>TRBV4-1|TRBD2|-|TRBJ2-3
TGCGCCAGCAGCCAAGATTACTGGACTAGCGGGGGGGCCACCGATACGCAGTATTTT
CASSQDYWTSGGATDTQYF
>TRBV12-3/TRBV12-4|TRBD1|-|TRBJ1-1
TGTGCCAGCAGTTTGGGATTTCGGGACAGCGGGAAGGGGGACACTGAAGCTTTCTTT
CASSLGFRDSGKGDTEAFF
>TRBV3-1|TRBD1|-|TRBJ2-7
TGTGCCAGCAGCCTACTCCCGGGACAGGGCCGCGACGAGCAGTACTTC
CASSLLPGQGRDEQYF